This T cell receptor (beta chain) was recovered during a study of shared clonotypes between healthy human individuals. A deep-level run was used for the assay. As processed by the authors: There were no quality scores in the junction-only immunoSEQ sequences, so filtering differed. Some clones are missing from TCRdb's copy, which holds only in-frame ones; the method was immunoSEQ multiplex PCR. V, J and clone size are those of that table, while D and trimming were read from the DNA. Among about 2,100,000 clones listed, around 93% were seen once. CD8 cells regarded as naive lacked CD45RO, were positively chosen for CCR7, and omitted terminally differentiated effector memory CD45RA+ cells. Details on this clone: The identical CDR3 is also encoded by other nucleotide sequences in the sample.

Per the germline V gene, CDR1 is SGDLS and CDR2 is YYNGEE. CDR3 length equals 14 residues. V lost 0 bases and J lost 2, with 9 bases in between. The source material was naive CD8+ T cells from PBMCs. The sequence was obtained from a young man in good health. Some clones in this sample may be carry-over from other donors' samples. The J gene is TRBJ2-7, the V gene TRBV9; the D gene is possibly TRBD1 (5 bases). The CDR3, as DNA: TGTGCCAGCAGCGTAGCGCCAGGGACCTACGAGCAGTACTTC. Encoded protein: CASSVAPGTYEQYF.